This TCR beta chain appears in the sequencing data of a study of shared clonotypes between healthy human individuals. Points on this clone: As yet, its antigen is unknown.

Study-wide findings and caveats: An effect of sequencing depth on clonotype sharing among donors was expected.

Sequencing was performed with immunoSEQ multiplex PCR; in TCRdb, only in-frame clones are kept and a portion is missing. Of approximately 2.5 million clones in the sample, around nine tenths were seen once. V dropped 5 bases and J dropped 9; count of bases not matched to a gene: 8. The CDR3 is made up of 12 amino acids. Germline CDR1 is GTSNPN and CDR2 is SVGIG (reference sequence). The gene calls are TRBV30 and TRBJ1-2; 8 bases match TRBD1. Sequencing was performed on naive CD4+ T cells sorted from blood. Specified subset: CD45RA+ positively selected. The TCR originated in a man aged 18 to 35 in good health. As DNA, the CDR3 is TGTGCCTGGGACAGGGGCCTTTCGAGCTACACCTTC. This gives the protein CAWDRGLSSYTF.